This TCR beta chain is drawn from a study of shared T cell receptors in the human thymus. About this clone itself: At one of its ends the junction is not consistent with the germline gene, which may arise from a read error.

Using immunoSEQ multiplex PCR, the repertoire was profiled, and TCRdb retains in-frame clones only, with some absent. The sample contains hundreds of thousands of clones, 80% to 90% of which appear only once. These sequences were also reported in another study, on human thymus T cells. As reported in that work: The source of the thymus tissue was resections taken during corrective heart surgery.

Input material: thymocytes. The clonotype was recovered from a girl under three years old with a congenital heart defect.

The CDR3, as DNA: TGTGCCACCAGGAGAGATAGAGAATACACTGAAGCTTTCTTT. It specifies CATRRDREYTEAFF. V gene TRBV15 combines with J gene TRBJ1-1; D not certain. Germline CDR1 and CDR2: LNHNV and YYDKDF (reference sequence). The CDR3 contains 14 residues.